The clone carrying this TCR beta chain was picked up a small number of times. Its antigen remains unidentified. V was trimmed by 10 bases and J by 1 base, leaving 8 bases between them. The CDR3 consists of 12 residues. Germline CDR1 MNHEY, CDR2 SMNVEV (reference sequence). This entry belongs to a study of T-cell reconstitution after alpha-beta-depleted transplantation in children. Study-level points and caveats: In patients about two months after transplant, alpha-beta T cells reportedly arose from several hundred expanded graft clones. Surviving recipient T cells and thymic progenitors produced the high day-60 TCRbeta diversity seen in some patients. Among T cells one year after transplant, newly produced cells accounted for most counts and diversity.

TCRbeta library preparation incorporated unique molecular identifiers. TCRdb processed the PCR reads anew with MiXCR; each CDR3 protein has one entry. The sample yields 97,000 or so distinct CDR3 sequences, 7.5% to 9.5% seen once. This receptor was identified in a boy aged 2 to 10 with acute lymphoblastic leukemia, due to receive a stem cell transplant. The input for sequencing was PBMCs, taken before TCRalphabeta/CD19-depleted stem cell transplant. The chain employs TRBV27 and TRBJ1-5; the D gene is possibly TRBD1 (6 bases). CDR3 in DNA: TGTGCCACCGGACAGAGCAATCAGCCCCAGCATTTT. Protein sequence: CATGQSNQPQHF.